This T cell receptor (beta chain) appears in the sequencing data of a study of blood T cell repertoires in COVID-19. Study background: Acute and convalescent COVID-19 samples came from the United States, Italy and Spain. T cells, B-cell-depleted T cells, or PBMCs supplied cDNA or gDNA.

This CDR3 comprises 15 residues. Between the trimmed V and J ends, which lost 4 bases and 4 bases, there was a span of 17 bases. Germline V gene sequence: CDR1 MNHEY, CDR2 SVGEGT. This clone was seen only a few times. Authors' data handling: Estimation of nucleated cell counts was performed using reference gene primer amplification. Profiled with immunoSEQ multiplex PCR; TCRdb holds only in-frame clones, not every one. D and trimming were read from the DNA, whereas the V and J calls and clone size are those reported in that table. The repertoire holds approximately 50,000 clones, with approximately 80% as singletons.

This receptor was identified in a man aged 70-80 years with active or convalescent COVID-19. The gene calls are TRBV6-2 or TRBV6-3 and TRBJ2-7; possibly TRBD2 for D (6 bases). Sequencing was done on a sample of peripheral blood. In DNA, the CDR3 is TGTGCCAGCAGTTCCACTAGACTAGGGGAATACGAGCAGTACTTC. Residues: CASSSTRLGEYEQYF.